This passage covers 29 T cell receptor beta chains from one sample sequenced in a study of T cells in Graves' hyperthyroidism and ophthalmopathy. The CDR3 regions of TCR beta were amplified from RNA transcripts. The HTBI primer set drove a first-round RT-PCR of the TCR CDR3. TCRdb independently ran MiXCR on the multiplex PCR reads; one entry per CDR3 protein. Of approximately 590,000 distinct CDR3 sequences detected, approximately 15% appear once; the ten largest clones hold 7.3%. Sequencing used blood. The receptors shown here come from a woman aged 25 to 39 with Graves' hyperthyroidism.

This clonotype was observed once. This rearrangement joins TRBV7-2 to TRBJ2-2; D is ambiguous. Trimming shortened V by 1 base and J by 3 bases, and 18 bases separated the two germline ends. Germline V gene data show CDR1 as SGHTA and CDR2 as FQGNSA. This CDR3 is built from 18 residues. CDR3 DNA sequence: TGTGCCAGCAGCTTAGAACCGCTAATCCGGCGAGACACCGGGGAGCTGTTTTTT. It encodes CASSLEPLIRRDTGELFF.

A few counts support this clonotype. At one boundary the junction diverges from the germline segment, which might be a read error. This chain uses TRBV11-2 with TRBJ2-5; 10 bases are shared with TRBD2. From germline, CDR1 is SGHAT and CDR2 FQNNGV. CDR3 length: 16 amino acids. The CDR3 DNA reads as TGTGCCAGCGGCTTGGGAGGACTAGCGGCTCAAGAGACCCAGTACTTC. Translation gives CASGLGGLAAQETQYF.

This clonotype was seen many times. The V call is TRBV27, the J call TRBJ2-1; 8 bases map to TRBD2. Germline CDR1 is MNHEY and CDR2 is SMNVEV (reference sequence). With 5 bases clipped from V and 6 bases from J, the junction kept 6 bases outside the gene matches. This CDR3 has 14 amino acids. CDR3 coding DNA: TGTGCCAGCAGTCTACCGGGAGGGACCAATGAGCAGTTCTTC. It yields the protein CASSLPGGTNEQFF.

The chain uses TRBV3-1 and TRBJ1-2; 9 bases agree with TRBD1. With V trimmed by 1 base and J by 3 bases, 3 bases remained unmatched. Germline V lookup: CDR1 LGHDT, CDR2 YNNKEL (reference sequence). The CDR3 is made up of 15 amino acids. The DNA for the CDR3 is TGTGCCAGCAGCCAAGCACAGGGGGCCTACTATGGCTACACCTTC. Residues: CASSQAQGAYYGYTF.

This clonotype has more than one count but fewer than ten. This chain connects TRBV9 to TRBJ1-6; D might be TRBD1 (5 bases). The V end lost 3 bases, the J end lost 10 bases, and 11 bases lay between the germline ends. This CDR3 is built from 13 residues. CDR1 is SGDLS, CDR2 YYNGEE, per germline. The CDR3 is CASSAGQSSPLHF. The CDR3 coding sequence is TGTGCCAGCAGCGCCGGACAAAGCTCACCCCTCCACTTT. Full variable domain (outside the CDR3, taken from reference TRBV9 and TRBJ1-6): DSGVTQTPKHLITATGQRVTLRCSPRSGDLSVYWYQQSLDQGLQFLIQYYNGEERAKGNILERFSAQQFPDLHSELNLSSLELGDSALYFCASSAGQSSPLHFGNGTRLTVT.

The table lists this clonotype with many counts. CDR3 region: CASRPHGQGYEQYF. The CDR3 nucleotides read TGTGCCAGCAGACCACACGGACAGGGTTACGAGCAGTACTTC. V usage is TRBV28 and J usage is TRBJ2-7; 8 positions match TRBD1. J was trimmed by 4 bases and V by 6 bases; bases with no gene match: 8. Germline V gene lookup returns CDR1 MDHEN and CDR2 SYDVKM. CDR3 length: 14 residues.

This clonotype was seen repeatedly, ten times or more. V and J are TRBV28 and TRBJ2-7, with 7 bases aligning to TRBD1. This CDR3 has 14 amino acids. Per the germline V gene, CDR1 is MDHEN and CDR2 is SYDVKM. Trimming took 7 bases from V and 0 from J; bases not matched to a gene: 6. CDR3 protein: CASTPDRISYEQYF. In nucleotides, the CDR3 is TGTGCCAGCACCCCGGACAGGATCTCCTACGAGCAGTACTTC.

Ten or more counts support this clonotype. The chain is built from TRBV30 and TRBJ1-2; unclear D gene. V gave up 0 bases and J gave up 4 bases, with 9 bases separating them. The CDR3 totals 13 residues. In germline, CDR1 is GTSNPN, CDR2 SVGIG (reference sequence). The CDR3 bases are TGTGCCTGGAGTGTGGATACCGGCTATGGCTACACCTTC. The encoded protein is CAWSVDTGYGYTF.

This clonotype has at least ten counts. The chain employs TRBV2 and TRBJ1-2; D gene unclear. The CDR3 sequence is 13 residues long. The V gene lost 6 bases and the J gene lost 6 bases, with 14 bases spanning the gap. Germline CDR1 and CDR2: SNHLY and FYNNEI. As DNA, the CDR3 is TGTGCCAGCAGAGCGAGGACGGTGAATGGCTACACCTTC. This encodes CASRARTVNGYTF.

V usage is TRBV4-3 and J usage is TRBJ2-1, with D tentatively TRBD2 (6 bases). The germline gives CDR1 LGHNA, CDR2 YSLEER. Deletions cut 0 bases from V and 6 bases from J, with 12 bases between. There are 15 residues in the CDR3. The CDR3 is CASSQDTGVSNEQFF. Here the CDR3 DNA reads TGCGCCAGCAGCCAAGATACGGGAGTTTCCAATGAGCAGTTCTTC.

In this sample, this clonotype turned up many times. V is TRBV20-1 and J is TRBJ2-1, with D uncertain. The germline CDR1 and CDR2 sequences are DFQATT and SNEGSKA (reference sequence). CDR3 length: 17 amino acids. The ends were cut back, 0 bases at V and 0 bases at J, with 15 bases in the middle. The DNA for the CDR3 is TGCAGTGCTAGAGATTCATTCAAAACGAGCTCCTACAATGAGCAGTTCTTC. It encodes CSARDSFKTSSYNEQFF.

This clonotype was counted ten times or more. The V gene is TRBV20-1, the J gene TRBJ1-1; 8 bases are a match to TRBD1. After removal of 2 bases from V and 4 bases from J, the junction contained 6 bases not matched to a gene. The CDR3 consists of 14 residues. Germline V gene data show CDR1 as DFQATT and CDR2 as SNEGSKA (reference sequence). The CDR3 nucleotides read TGCAGTGCTAGACGGACAGGGTATGGCACTGAAGCTTTCTTT. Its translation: CSARRTGYGTEAFF.

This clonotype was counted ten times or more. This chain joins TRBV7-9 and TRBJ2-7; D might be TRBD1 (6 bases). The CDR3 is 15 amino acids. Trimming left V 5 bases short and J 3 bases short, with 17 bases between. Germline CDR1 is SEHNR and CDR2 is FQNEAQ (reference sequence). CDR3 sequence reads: CASSRDTNRYYEQYF. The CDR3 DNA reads TGTGCCAGCAGCCGGGACACGAACCGATACTACGAGCAGTACTTC.

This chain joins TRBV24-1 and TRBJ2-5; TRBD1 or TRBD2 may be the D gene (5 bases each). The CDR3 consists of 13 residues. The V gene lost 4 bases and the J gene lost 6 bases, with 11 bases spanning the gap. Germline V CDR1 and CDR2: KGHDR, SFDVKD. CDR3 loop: CATSESWGKTQYF. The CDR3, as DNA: TGTGCCACCAGTGAATCCTGGGGGAAGACCCAGTACTTC.

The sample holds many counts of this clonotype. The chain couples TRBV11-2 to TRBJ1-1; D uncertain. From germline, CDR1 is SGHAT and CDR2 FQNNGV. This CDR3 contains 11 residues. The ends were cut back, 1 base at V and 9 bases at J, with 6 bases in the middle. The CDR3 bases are TGTGCCAGCAGCTTAGTGGGGAAAGCTTTCTTT. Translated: CASSLVGKAFF. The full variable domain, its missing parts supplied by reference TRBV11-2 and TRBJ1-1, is EAGVAQSPRYKIIEKRQSVAFWCNPISGHATLYWYQQILGQGPKLLIQFQNNGVVDDSQLPKDRFSAERLKGVDSTLKIQPAKLEDSAVYLCASSLVGKAFFGQGTRLTVV.

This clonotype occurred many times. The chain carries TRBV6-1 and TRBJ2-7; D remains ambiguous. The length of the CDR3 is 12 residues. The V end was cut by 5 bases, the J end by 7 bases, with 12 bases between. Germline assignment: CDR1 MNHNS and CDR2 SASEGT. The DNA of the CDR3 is TGTGCCAGCAGTTCAGGAACGAGAGAGCAGTACTTC. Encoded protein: CASSSGTREQYF.

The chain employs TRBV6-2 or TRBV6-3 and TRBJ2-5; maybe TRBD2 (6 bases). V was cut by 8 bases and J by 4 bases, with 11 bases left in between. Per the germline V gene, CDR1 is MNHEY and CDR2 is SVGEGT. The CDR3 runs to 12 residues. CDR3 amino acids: CASFEGGETQYF. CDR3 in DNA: TGTGCCAGCTTTGAGGGAGGAGAGACCCAGTACTTC.

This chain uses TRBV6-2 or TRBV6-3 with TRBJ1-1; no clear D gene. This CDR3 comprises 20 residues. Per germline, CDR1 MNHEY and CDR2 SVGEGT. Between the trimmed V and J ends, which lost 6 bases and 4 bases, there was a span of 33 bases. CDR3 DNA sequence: TGTGCCAGCAGCCGAGCTACCCCCGGGCCCCGACTACTTTATGGCACTGAAGCTTTCTTT. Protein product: CASSRATPGPRLLYGTEAFF.

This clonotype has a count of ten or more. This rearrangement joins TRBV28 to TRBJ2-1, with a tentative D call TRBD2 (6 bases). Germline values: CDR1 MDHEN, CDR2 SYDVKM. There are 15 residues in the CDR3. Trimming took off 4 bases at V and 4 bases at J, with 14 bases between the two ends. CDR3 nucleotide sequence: TGTGCCAGCAGTTCCCGGGACTGGTATTACAATGAGCAGTTCTTC. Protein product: CASSSRDWYYNEQFF.

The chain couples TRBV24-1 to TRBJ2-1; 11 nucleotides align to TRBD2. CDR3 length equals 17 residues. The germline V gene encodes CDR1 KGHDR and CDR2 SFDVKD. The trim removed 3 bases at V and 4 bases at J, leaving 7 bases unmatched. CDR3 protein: CATSDQSGTSGYNEQFF. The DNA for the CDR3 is TGTGCCACCAGTGATCAAAGTGGGACTAGCGGTTACAATGAGCAGTTCTTC.

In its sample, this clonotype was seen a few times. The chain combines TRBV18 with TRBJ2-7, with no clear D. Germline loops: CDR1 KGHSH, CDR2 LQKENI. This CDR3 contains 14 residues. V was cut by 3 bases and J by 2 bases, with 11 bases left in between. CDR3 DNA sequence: TGTGCCAGCTCACCTGCTTCCAGTACCTACGAGCAGTACTTC. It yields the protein CASSPASSTYEQYF.

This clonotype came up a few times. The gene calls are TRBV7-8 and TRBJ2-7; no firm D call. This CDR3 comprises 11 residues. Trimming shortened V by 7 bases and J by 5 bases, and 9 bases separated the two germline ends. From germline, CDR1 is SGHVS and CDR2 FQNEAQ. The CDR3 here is CASTPLHEQYF. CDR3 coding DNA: TGTGCCAGCACCCCCTTACACGAGCAGTACTTC.

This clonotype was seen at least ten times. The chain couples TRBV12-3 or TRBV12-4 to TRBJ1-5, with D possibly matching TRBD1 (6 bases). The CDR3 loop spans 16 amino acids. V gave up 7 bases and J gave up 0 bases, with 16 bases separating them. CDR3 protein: CASTPGAGHSNQPQHF. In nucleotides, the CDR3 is TGTGCCAGCACCCCGGGGGCTGGACATAGCAATCAGCCCCAGCATTTT.

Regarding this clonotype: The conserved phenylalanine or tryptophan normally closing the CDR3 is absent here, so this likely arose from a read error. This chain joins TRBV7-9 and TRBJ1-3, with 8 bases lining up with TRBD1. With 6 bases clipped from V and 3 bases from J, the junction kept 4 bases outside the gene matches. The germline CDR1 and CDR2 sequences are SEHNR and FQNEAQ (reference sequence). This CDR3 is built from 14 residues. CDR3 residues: CASRGQGIGNTIYS. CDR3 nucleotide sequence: TGTGCCAGCAGAGGACAGGGCATTGGAAACACCATATATTCT.

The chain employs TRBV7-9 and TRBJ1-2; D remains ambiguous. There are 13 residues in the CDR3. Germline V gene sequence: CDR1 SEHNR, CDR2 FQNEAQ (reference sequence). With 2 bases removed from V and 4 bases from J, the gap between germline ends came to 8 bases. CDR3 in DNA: TGTGCCAGCAGCTTATGGGAGTCCTATGGCTACACCTTC. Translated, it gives CASSLWESYGYTF.

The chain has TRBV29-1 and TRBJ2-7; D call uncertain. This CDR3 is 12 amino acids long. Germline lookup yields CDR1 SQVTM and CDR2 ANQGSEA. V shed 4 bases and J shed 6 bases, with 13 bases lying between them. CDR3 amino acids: CSVGSEVFEQYF. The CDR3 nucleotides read TGCAGCGTTGGTTCTGAAGTTTTCGAGCAGTACTTC.

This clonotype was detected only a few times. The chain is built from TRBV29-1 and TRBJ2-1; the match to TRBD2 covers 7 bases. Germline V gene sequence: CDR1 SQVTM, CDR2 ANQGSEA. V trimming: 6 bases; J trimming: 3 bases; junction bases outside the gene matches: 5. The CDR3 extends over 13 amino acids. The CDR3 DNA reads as TGCAGCGTAGGACTAGTCGACTACAATGAGCAGTTCTTC. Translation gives CSVGLVDYNEQFF.

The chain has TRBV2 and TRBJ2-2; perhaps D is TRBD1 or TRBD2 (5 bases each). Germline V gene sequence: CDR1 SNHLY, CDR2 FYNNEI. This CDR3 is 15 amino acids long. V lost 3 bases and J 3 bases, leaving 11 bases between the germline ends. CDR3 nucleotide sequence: TGTGCCAGCAGTGAGTGGGACCCCGACACCGGGGAGCTGTTTTTT. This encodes CASSEWDPDTGELFF.

The CDR3 coding sequence is TGCGCCAGCAGCCAAGAACTCCAGTACGAGCAGTACTTC. Translating it yields CASSQELQYEQYF. This sequence joins TRBV4-1 and TRBJ2-7; D unresolved. CDR1 and CDR2 (germline): MGHRA, YSYEKL. The V end was cut by 0 bases, the J end by 4 bases, with 7 bases between. The CDR3 is 13 residues long.